This TCR beta chain appears in the sequencing data of a study of tumor-infiltrating lymphocytes in localized non-small cell lung cancer. In the case of this clone: Its specificity is not known.

Whole-study findings and limits: Different pieces of the same tissue were used for each assay.

Sequencing used immunoSEQ multiplex PCR; TCRdb keeps in-frame clones, though not all of them. In the table there are some 22,000 clones, roughly 69% of which are singletons. Germline CDR1 reads SGHAT; CDR2 reads FQDESV (reference sequence). The V and J ends lost 2 bases and 2 bases respectively, with 6 bases between them. The CDR3 is 13 residues long. This clonotype originated in a human donor with non-small cell lung cancer. The sequenced sample consisted of lung tumor tissue. The chain links TRBV11-1 to TRBJ2-5, with no clear D. The CDR3 sequence is CASSLRVQETQYF. The CDR3 DNA reads TGTGCCAGCAGCTTAAGGGTACAAGAGACCCAGTACTTC.